A single sample gave rise to the 30 T cell receptor beta chains below, sequenced in a study of cytomegalovirus exposure and HLA in healthy donors. The primer mix had 60 Vbeta and 13 Jbeta primers. Measured with immunoSEQ multiplex PCR; TCRdb has only the in-frame clones, and not every one. The repertoire includes about 120,000 clones, 80% to 85% of them detected once, and 3.5% to 4.5% sits in the top ten. The sequenced material came from PBMCs. All receptors derive from a woman aged 25 to 39 in good health and CMV-seronegative.

This clone was seen a handful of times. The J gene is TRBJ2-3, the V gene TRBV6-5; 8 bases are a match to TRBD1. The CDR3 is 16 residues long. The germline CDR1 and CDR2 sequences are MNHEY and SVGAGI. The V segment lost 4 bases and the J segment 6 bases; nucleotides outside the gene matches: 12. The CDR3 spells CASSSLGTGRLDTQYF. CDR3 bases: TGTGCCAGCAGTTCACTCGGGACAGGTCGTTTGGATACGCAGTATTTT.

This sequence joins TRBV14 and TRBJ2-7, with D tentatively TRBD1 (6 bases). The germline gives CDR1 SGHDN, CDR2 FVKESK. CDR3 length: 14 residues. Trimming cost V 4 bases and J 2 bases, with 12 bases left between them. The CDR3 sequence is CASSPRQEPYEQYF. CDR3 sequence (DNA): TGTGCCAGCAGCCCCCGACAGGAGCCCTACGAGCAGTACTTC.

This clone was seen just once. The rearrangement links TRBV5-1 to TRBJ2-5; D gene uncertain. The CDR3 spans 12 residues. V was trimmed by 4 bases and J by 5 bases, leaving 9 bases between them. Germline V gene data show CDR1 as SGHRS and CDR2 as YFSETQ. The CDR3 DNA sequence: TGCGCCAGCAGCACAGACGGTGAGACCCAGTACTTC. Its translation is CASSTDGETQYF.

The rearrangement links TRBV7-2 to TRBJ1-5; D is perhaps TRBD1 (5 bases). The CDR3 has 13 amino acids. Germline loops: CDR1 SGHTA, CDR2 FQGNSA. V was cut by 3 bases and J by 2 bases, with 5 bases left in between. The chain's CDR3 is CASSLTGNQPQHF. The CDR3 nucleotides read TGTGCCAGCAGCTTGACAGGCAATCAGCCCCAGCATTTT.

The CDR3 sequence is CASSPGIAGSAGELFF. In DNA form, the CDR3 reads TGTGCCAGCAGCCCCGGAATAGCGGGTAGTGCGGGGGAGCTGTTTTTT. The chain couples TRBV7-2 to TRBJ2-2; 7 bases agree with TRBD2. The CDR3 loop spans 16 amino acids. Germline CDR1 reads SGHTA; CDR2 reads FQGNSA. Losses at the gene ends were 5 bases for V and 8 bases for J; bases not matched to a gene: 14.

The chain joins TRBV2 to TRBJ2-5, with D perhaps TRBD2 (5 bases). Gene TRBJ2-7 matches the end of the DNA better, so the J call may be wrong. Germline CDR1 reads SNHLY; CDR2 reads FYNNEI. There are 17 residues in the CDR3. The CDR3 region is CASRGMRRAEAPYEQYF. DNA for the CDR3: TGTGCCAGCAGGGGGATGAGGCGAGCGGAGGCCCCCTACGAGCAGTACTTC.

The chain joins TRBV29-1 to TRBJ1-1; D is ambiguous. Germline V gives CDR1 SQVTM, CDR2 ANQGSEA. This CDR3 is built from 13 residues. V shed 6 bases and J shed 4 bases, with 15 bases lying between them. The CDR3 here is CSVGGPVGTEAFF. For the CDR3, the DNA is TGCAGCGTAGGAGGGCCAGTAGGCACTGAAGCTTTCTTT.

The chain recombines TRBV14 with TRBJ2-5; a possible D gene is TRBD2 (5 bases). Germline-derived CDR1 and CDR2 are SGHDN and FVKESK. This CDR3 is built from 15 residues. With 1 base removed from V and 5 bases from J, the gap between germline ends came to 14 bases. In nucleotides, the CDR3 is TGTGCCAGCAGCCAAGGCTATACGACGGGGGAGACCCAGTACTTC. Translated, it gives CASSQGYTTGETQYF.

The chain joins TRBV11-2 to TRBJ2-2; D not certain. This CDR3 is 12 amino acids long. Germline V gene data show CDR1 as SGHAT and CDR2 as FQNNGV. Trimming cost V 5 bases and J 8 bases, with 9 bases left between them. The CDR3 reads CASSLVVGELFF. CDR3 nucleotides: TGTGCCAGCAGCCTCGTAGTTGGGGAGCTGTTTTTT.

The chain carries TRBV19 and TRBJ2-7; TRBD1 is a possible D gene (5 bases). The CDR3 runs 13 residues. With 5 bases removed from V and 2 bases from J, the gap between germline ends came to 10 bases. Germline V lookup: CDR1 LNHDA, CDR2 SQIVND (reference sequence). CDR3 region: CASSRRDAYEQYF. The CDR3 DNA reads as TGTGCCAGTAGTCGCAGGGATGCCTACGAGCAGTACTTC.

The chain is built from TRBV11-3 and TRBJ2-1; 11 bases fit TRBD2. The CDR3 runs 15 residues. V shed 4 bases, J shed 5 bases, and the junction held 4 bases outside the gene matches. Per the germline V gene, CDR1 is SGHNT and CDR2 is YENEEA. The DNA for the CDR3 is TGTGCCAGCAGCTCACTAGCGGGAGCTAACAATGAGCAGTTCTTC. As protein: CASSSLAGANNEQFF. Filled out from reference TRBV11-3 and TRBJ2-1, the complete variable domain reads EAGVVQSPRYKIIEKKQPVAFWCNPISGHNTLYWYLQNLGQGPELLIRYENEEAVDDSQLPKDRFSAERLKGVDSTLKIQPAELGDSAVYLCASSSLAGANNEQFFGPGTRLTVL.

This clone was seen a single time. The chain is built from TRBV28 and TRBJ2-1; perhaps TRBD2 as D (5 bases). Germline V gene sequence: CDR1 MDHEN, CDR2 SYDVKM. The CDR3 extends over 12 amino acids. The V end lost 2 bases, the J end lost 9 bases, and 8 bases lay between the germline ends. CDR3 sequence: CASSLNSVEQFF. As DNA, the CDR3 is TGTGCCAGCAGTTTAAATAGCGTTGAGCAGTTCTTC.

CDR3 loop: CASRIQGSYEQYF. The CDR3 region has the DNA TGTGCCAGCAGAATCCAGGGGTCCTACGAGCAGTACTTC. The J gene is TRBJ2-7, the V gene TRBV27; D might be TRBD1 (6 bases). Deletions cut 6 bases from V and 1 base from J, with 10 bases between. The germline V gene encodes CDR1 MNHEY and CDR2 SMNVEV (reference sequence). The CDR3 length is 13 residues.

The V gene is TRBV4-1, the J gene TRBJ2-5, with D unresolved. Trimming stripped 1 base from V and 5 bases from J, with 8 bases between. There are 13 residues in the CDR3. The germline gives CDR1 MGHRA, CDR2 YSYEKL. The CDR3 loop reads CASSQGLVETQYF. DNA of the CDR3: TGCGCCAGCAGCCAAGGGCTAGTTGAGACCCAGTACTTC.

This chain links TRBV4-1 with TRBJ2-3; 9 positions agree with TRBD2. The length of the CDR3 is 17 residues. Germline CDR1 MGHRA, CDR2 YSYEKL. Trimming at V came to 0 bases and at J to 2 bases, leaving 6 bases not matched to a gene. The CDR3, as DNA: TGCGCCAGCAGCCAAGATTCGGGGACTAGCCCCACAGATACGCAGTATTTT. It yields the protein CASSQDSGTSPTDTQYF.

The sample holds a few counts of this clone. The V gene is TRBV5-4, the J gene TRBJ1-4; 9 positions match TRBD1. With V trimmed by 4 bases and J by 6 bases, 4 bases remained unmatched. The CDR3 runs 14 residues. Germline V gives CDR1 SGHNT, CDR2 YYREEE (reference sequence). The CDR3 DNA sequence: TGTGCCAGCAGCCCGGGACAGGGTGATGAAAAACTGTTTTTT. Translated: CASSPGQGDEKLFF.

The chain employs TRBV5-1 and TRBJ2-7, with TRBD2 identical over 7 bases. The CDR3 has 16 residues. Germline V gene sequence: CDR1 SGHRS, CDR2 YFSETQ. V shed 0 bases and J 5 bases; nucleotides not matched to a gene: 11. CDR3 coding DNA: TGCGCCAGCAGCTTGGCCTGGGAGGGAGTCTACCACGAGCAGTACTTC. Translation gives CASSLAWEGVYHEQYF.

The V gene is TRBV7-2, the J gene TRBJ2-1; 7 nucleotides line up with TRBD2. The V segment lost 1 base and the J segment 8 bases; nucleotides outside the gene matches: 5. The CDR3 has 14 amino acids. Germline loops: CDR1 SGHTA, CDR2 FQGNSA. The CDR3: CASSLDGGSYEQFF. CDR3 nucleotide sequence: TGTGCCAGCAGCTTAGATGGCGGGAGCTATGAGCAGTTCTTC.

The chain is built from TRBV28 and TRBJ2-7; TRBD1 agrees at 9 bases. This CDR3 comprises 15 residues. V shed 6 bases, J shed 5 bases, and the junction held 11 bases outside the gene matches. Germline CDR1 MDHEN, CDR2 SYDVKM. CDR3 bases: TGTGCCAGCAGCCTAGGGGGACAGGGTTACCACGAGCAGTACTTC. This encodes CASSLGGQGYHEQYF.

DNA for the CDR3: TGTGCCACCAAATCAGGAGGGTCTTCGGCAGATACGCAGTATTTT. Translating gives CATKSGGSSADTQYF. This chain links TRBV2 with TRBJ2-3, with D possibly being TRBD2 (6 bases). The CDR3 has 15 amino acids. The germline gives CDR1 SNHLY, CDR2 FYNNEI. The V gene lost 10 bases and the J gene lost 4 bases, with 21 bases spanning the gap.

This rearrangement joins TRBV7-8 to TRBJ2-7; 7 bases are a match to TRBD2. Per the germline V gene, CDR1 is SGHVS and CDR2 is FQNEAQ. The CDR3 is 17 amino acids. The trim removed 3 bases at V and 0 bases at J, leaving 11 bases unmatched. This CDR3 is CASSLGGLAKSSYEQYF. CDR3 nucleotides: TGTGCCAGCAGCTTGGGGGGGTTAGCGAAAAGCTCCTACGAGCAGTACTTC.

The rearrangement joins TRBV5-1 to TRBJ2-1, with 7 bases that match TRBD2. Per the germline V gene, CDR1 is SGHRS and CDR2 is YFSETQ. J lost 8 bases, V lost 0 bases, and 11 bases had no gene match. CDR3 length: 16 amino acids. CDR3 protein: CASSLGSGEGPYEQFF. CDR3 DNA: TGCGCCAGCAGCTTGGGATCGGGGGAGGGCCCATATGAGCAGTTCTTC. Filled out from reference TRBV5-1 and TRBJ2-1, the complete variable domain reads KAGVTQTPRYLIKTRGQQVTLSCSPISGHRSVSWYQQTPGQGLQFLFEYFSETQRNKGNFPGRFSGRQFSNSRSEMNVSTLELGDSALYLCASSLGSGEGPYEQFFGPGTRLTVL.

The table lists this clone with a few counts. V and J are TRBV6-5 and TRBJ2-3, with D possibly matching TRBD1 (5 bases). V was pared by 6 bases and J by 1 base, with 8 bases between. CDR1 is MNHEY and CDR2 is SVGAGI in the germline V gene. The CDR3 contains 13 residues. DNA for the CDR3: TGTGCCAGCAGGGTACAGGGCACAGATACGCAGTATTTT. This translates into CASRVQGTDTQYF.

J is TRBJ2-7 and V is TRBV7-9, with D possibly TRBD2 on 5 matching bases. Germline lookup yields CDR1 SEHNR and CDR2 FQNEAQ (reference sequence). The length of the CDR3 is 12 residues. With 5 bases removed from V and 3 bases from J, the gap between germline ends came to 8 bases. The CDR3 protein is CASSTGIYEQYF. The CDR3 DNA sequence: TGTGCCAGCAGCACCGGGATCTACGAGCAGTACTTC. The full variable domain, its missing parts supplied by reference TRBV7-9 and TRBJ2-7, is DTGVSQNPRHKITKRGQNVTFRCDPISEHNRLYWYRQTLGQGPEFLTYFQNEAQLEKSRLLSDRFSAERPKGSFSTLEIQRTEQGDSAMYLCASSTGIYEQYFGPGTRLTVT.

This chain joins TRBV19 and TRBJ2-4, with TRBD2 as a possible D gene (5 bases). This CDR3 has 14 residues. Germline V gives CDR1 LNHDA, CDR2 SQIVND (reference sequence). V was shortened by 9 bases and J by 6 bases, with 18 bases between the two germline ends. The CDR3 bases are TGTGCCAGCCGCCCTTCCGAGGGATCAAACATTCAGTACTTC. As protein: CASRPSEGSNIQYF.

CDR3 sequence: CASSLSPHEKLFF. The CDR3 bases are TGTGCCAGCAGTTTATCCCCTCATGAAAAACTGTTTTTT. J is TRBJ1-4 and V is TRBV27; unclear D gene. CDR1 is MNHEY and CDR2 is SMNVEV in the germline V gene (reference sequence). The CDR3 has 13 residues. V was trimmed by 0 bases and J by 6 bases, leaving 5 bases between them.

A single count supports this clone. This CDR3 reads CASSAQTGPRETQYF. The DNA for the CDR3 is TGTGCCAGCAGTGCACAGACAGGGCCCCGAGAGACCCAGTACTTC. The rearrangement links TRBV6-1 to TRBJ2-5, with 7 bases lining up with TRBD1. J lost 4 bases, V lost 4 bases, and 9 bases had no gene match. This CDR3 contains 15 residues. CDR1 MNHNS and CDR2 SASEGT come from the germline V gene.

This clone was seen only once. The chain joins TRBV4-3 to TRBJ1-5; 9 positions match TRBD1. Per germline, CDR1 LGHNA and CDR2 YSLEER. The CDR3 totals 15 residues. With 4 bases clipped from V and 7 bases from J, the junction kept 8 bases outside the gene matches. The CDR3 sequence is CASSPSTGGGQPQHF. CDR3 coding DNA: TGCGCCAGCAGCCCAAGTACAGGGGGCGGACAGCCCCAGCATTTT.

This clone was counted once. The CDR3 nucleotides read TGTGCCAGCGCCCAGGGGGATCAGCCCCAGCATTTT. Its translation is CASAQGDQPQHF. This chain uses TRBV18 with TRBJ1-5, with 7 bases lining up with TRBD1. The V gene's germline CDR1 is KGHSH and CDR2 LQKENI. This CDR3 spans 12 amino acids. V lost 8 bases, J lost 5 bases, and 3 bases stayed unmatched.

The CDR3 DNA reads TGCGCCAGCAGCCGGGCGGGAGGCGTCGTCAATGAGCAGTTCTTC. Amino acids: CASSRAGGVVNEQFF. The chain uses TRBV5-1 and TRBJ2-1; 8 bases match TRBD2. The CDR3 has 15 residues. J lost 6 bases, V lost 4 bases, and 9 bases had no gene match. Germline V gives CDR1 SGHRS, CDR2 YFSETQ.